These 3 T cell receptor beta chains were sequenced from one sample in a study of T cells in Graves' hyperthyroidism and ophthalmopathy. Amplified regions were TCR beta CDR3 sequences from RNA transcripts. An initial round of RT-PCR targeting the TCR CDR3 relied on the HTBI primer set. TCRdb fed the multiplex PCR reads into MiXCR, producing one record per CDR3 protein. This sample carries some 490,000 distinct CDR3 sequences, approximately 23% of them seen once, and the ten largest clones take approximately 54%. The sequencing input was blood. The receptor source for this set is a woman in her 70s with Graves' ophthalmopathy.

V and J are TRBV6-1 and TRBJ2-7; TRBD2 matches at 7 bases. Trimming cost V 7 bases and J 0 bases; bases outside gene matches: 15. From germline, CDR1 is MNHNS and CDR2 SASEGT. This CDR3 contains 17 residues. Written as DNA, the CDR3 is TGTGCCAGCACCATGGGCCCGGGCGGGGGTTCCTCCTACGAGCAGTACTTC. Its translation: CASTMGPGGGSSYEQYF.

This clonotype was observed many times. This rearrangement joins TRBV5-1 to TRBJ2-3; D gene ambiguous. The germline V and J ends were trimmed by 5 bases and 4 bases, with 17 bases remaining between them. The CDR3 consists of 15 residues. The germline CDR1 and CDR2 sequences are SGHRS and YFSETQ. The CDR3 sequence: CASSSIASRADTQYF. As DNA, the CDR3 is TGCGCCAGCAGTTCCATAGCATCCCGCGCAGATACGCAGTATTTT.

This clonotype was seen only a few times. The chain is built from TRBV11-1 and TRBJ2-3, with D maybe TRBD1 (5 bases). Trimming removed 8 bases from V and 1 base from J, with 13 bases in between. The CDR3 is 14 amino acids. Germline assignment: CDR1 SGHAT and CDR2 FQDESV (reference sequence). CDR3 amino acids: CASGVAGRTDTQYF. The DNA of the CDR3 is TGTGCCAGCGGTGTGGCAGGGCGCACAGATACGCAGTATTTT.